Each of the 6 T cell receptor beta chains below was sequenced from the same sample in a study of cytomegalovirus exposure and HLA in healthy donors (dated by TCRdb to about 2017). Libraries came from the immunoSEQ multiplex PCR assay. For the multiplex PCR, a mixture combining 60 forward primers for TCR Vbeta segments and 13 reverse primers for TCR Jbeta segments was used. The table comes from immuneACCESS by way of TCRdb, which keeps in-frame sequences with V and J called. Part of the clones is missing from these tables; in studies checked, under half for an unresolved V gene and the rest for unknown reasons. The sample has around 140,000 clones on record, 78% of them singletons. Jointly, the top ten make up around 1.5% of the sample. The sequencing sample was made of PBMCs. These receptors originate from a woman younger than 30 in good health and CMV-seronegative.

The gene calls are TRBV9 and TRBJ2-3, with D perhaps matching TRBD2 (6 bases). Trimming stripped 0 bases from V and 1 base from J, with 12 bases between. The CDR3 sequence is 16 residues long. Germline V gene lookup returns CDR1 SGDLS and CDR2 YYNGEE. CDR3 nucleotide sequence: TGTGCCAGCAGCGTAGGGGGCGGGATCGGCACAGATACGCAGTATTTT. It translates to CASSVGGGIGTDTQYF.

V and J are TRBV2 and TRBJ2-7, with D perhaps matching TRBD2 (5 bases). CDR3 length: 16 amino acids. Germline V gene lookup returns CDR1 SNHLY and CDR2 FYNNEI. V shed 1 base and J shed 0 bases, with 13 bases lying between them. The CDR3 loop reads CASSEGQEASSYEQYF. Written as DNA, the CDR3 is TGTGCCAGCAGTGAAGGCCAGGAGGCTAGCTCCTACGAGCAGTACTTC.

This clone was seen a few times. The chain is built from TRBV19 and TRBJ2-5, with TRBD2 matching over 9 bases. The CDR3 length is 13 residues. The V segment lost 3 bases and the J segment 4 bases; nucleotides outside the gene matches: 0. Germline V gene data show CDR1 as LNHDA and CDR2 as SQIVND (reference sequence). The CDR3: CASSMTSGETQYF. The CDR3 DNA reads TGTGCCAGTAGTATGACTAGCGGAGAGACCCAGTACTTC.

The chain joins TRBV5-1 to TRBJ2-3; D call uncertain. Per germline, CDR1 SGHRS and CDR2 YFSETQ. The CDR3 contains 14 residues. V lost 1 base, J lost 2 bases, and 8 bases lay in between. The CDR3 spells CASSLTLPTDTQYF. For the CDR3, the DNA is TGCGCCAGCAGCTTGACACTACCCACAGATACGCAGTATTTT.

V and J are TRBV28 and TRBJ2-1; 8 positions match TRBD2. Germline CDR1 and CDR2: MDHEN and SYDVKM. The CDR3 loop spans 14 amino acids. J gave up 7 bases and V 11 bases, and 13 bases lay outside the gene matches. This CDR3 is CALGGTSGGNEQFF. DNA of the CDR3: TGTGCCTTGGGGGGCACTAGCGGTGGAAATGAGCAGTTCTTC.

This clone appeared a few times. The chain recombines TRBV10-3 with TRBJ1-1, with TRBD1 identical over 9 bases. From germline, CDR1 is ENHRY and CDR2 SYGVKD. J lost 3 bases, V lost 2 bases, and 7 bases had no gene match. This CDR3 is built from 16 residues. The CDR3 loop is CAISEPGTGRDTEAFF. CDR3 DNA sequence: TGTGCCATCAGTGAGCCTGGGACAGGGAGGGACACTGAAGCTTTCTTT.